The 24 T cell receptor beta chains below come from one sample, sequenced in a study of blood T cell repertoires in COVID-19. Assay used: immunoSEQ multiplex PCR; TCRdb lists only in-frame clones, some missing. This table holds hundreds of thousands of clones, about nine tenths found once. The material sequenced was PBMCs or T cells enriched from blood (not recorded which). The receptors derive from a man aged 55 to 70 who had recovered from COVID-19.

The chain combines TRBV6-2 or TRBV6-3 with TRBJ1-6; a possible D gene is TRBD1 (5 bases). Germline V lookup: CDR1 MNHEY, CDR2 SVGEGT. V lost 6 bases and J 5 bases, leaving 20 bases between the germline ends. The CDR3 has 17 residues. In nucleotides, the CDR3 is TGTGCCAGCAGCCCTAATCAGGGAACTCCTAATAATTCACCCCTCCACTTT. Encoded protein: CASSPNQGTPNNSPLHF.

The chain carries TRBV19 and TRBJ2-7; maybe TRBD1 (6 bases). V was clipped by 5 bases and J by 2 bases, with 19 bases between them. The CDR3 length is 16 residues. The germline V gene encodes CDR1 LNHDA and CDR2 SQIVND (reference sequence). CDR3 DNA sequence: TGTGCCAGTAGTCCAGGGGTAAGCGGCTTGCCCTACGAGCAGTACTTC. Protein sequence: CASSPGVSGLPYEQYF.

J is TRBJ2-2 and V is TRBV14; possible D gene TRBD1, 6 bases. The ends were cut back, 5 bases at V and 5 bases at J, with 15 bases in the middle. The CDR3 has 15 amino acids. CDR1 is SGHDN, CDR2 FVKESK, per germline. As DNA, the CDR3 is TGTGCCAGCAGCAAGGACAGCCCGGGAACCGGGGAGCTGTTTTTT. It encodes CASSKDSPGTGELFF.

The rearrangement links TRBV27 to TRBJ2-2; D is unclear. Trimming stripped 5 bases from V and 1 base from J, with 8 bases between. The CDR3 runs 14 residues. Germline-derived CDR1 and CDR2 are MNHEY and SMNVEV (reference sequence). The CDR3 DNA reads TGTGCCAGCAGTCATAGACAGAACACCGGGGAGCTGTTTTTT. This gives the protein CASSHRQNTGELFF.

The CDR3 loop reads CASSHATVNTEAFF. CDR3 DNA sequence: TGCGCCAGCAGCCACGCCACAGTGAACACTGAAGCTTTCTTT. The rearrangement joins TRBV4-1 to TRBJ1-1; D is unresolved. V gave up 3 bases and J gave up 0 bases, with 8 bases separating them. Germline-derived CDR1 and CDR2 are MGHRA and YSYEKL. CDR3 length: 14 residues.

The genes are TRBV6-6 and TRBJ2-7, with 11 bases that match TRBD1. Germline CDR1 reads MNHNY; CDR2 reads SVGAGI (reference sequence). The junction had 6 bases not matched to a gene; V was cut back by 1 base and J by 4 bases. The length of the CDR3 is 16 residues. The CDR3 region is CASSYFGTGGNYEQYF. DNA of the CDR3: TGTGCCAGCAGTTACTTCGGGACAGGGGGTAATTACGAGCAGTACTTC.

The chain is built from TRBV27 and TRBJ1-5; 9 nucleotides align to TRBD1. Trimming removed 7 bases from V and 3 bases from J; junction bases left unmatched: 7. Germline assignment: CDR1 MNHEY and CDR2 SMNVEV (reference sequence). This CDR3 has 15 amino acids. CDR3 sequence reads: CASKQTGGSNQPQHF. The DNA for the CDR3 is TGTGCCAGCAAACAAACAGGGGGCTCCAATCAGCCCCAGCATTTT.

This clone was found once. Written as DNA, the CDR3 is TGTGCCAGCAGTTTATCCCCAGGGGCTGGCTATCAGCCCCAGCATTTT. It codes for CASSLSPGAGYQPQHF. This chain joins TRBV28 and TRBJ1-5, with a possible D match to TRBD1 (6 bases). CDR1 MDHEN and CDR2 SYDVKM come from the germline V gene. The CDR3 sequence is 16 residues long. Trimming removed 1 base at V and 5 bases at J, with 15 bases between.

The CDR3 region has the DNA TGTGCCAGCAGCTCCTCCCCTCGGACAGGGAATACTGAAGCTTTCTTT. It is translated as CASSSSPRTGNTEAFF. The V gene is TRBV7-3, the J gene TRBJ1-1; 8 bases align to TRBD1. CDR3 length equals 16 residues. Germline V gene lookup returns CDR1 SGHTA and CDR2 FQGTGA. J was trimmed by 5 bases and V by 4 bases; bases with no gene match: 12.

The rearrangement links TRBV28 to TRBJ2-7, with 7 bases aligning to TRBD1. The germline V gene has CDR1 MDHEN and CDR2 SYDVKM. Trimming cost V 4 bases and J 2 bases; bases outside gene matches: 11. CDR3 length: 16 residues. The CDR3 DNA reads as TGTGCCAGCAGTTCCGGGACAGCAAATCCTCCCTACGAGCAGTACTTC. It encodes CASSSGTANPPYEQYF.

This clone occurred once. V gene TRBV5-1 combines with J gene TRBJ1-4; D is uncertain. Germline assignment: CDR1 SGHRS and CDR2 YFSETQ. The V gene lost 0 bases and the J gene lost 10 bases, with 10 bases spanning the gap. This CDR3 is built from 13 residues. DNA for the CDR3: TGCGCCAGCAGCTTGGATCCCGAGGGAAAACTGTTTTTT. Translation gives CASSLDPEGKLFF. Looking up the rest from reference TRBV5-1 and TRBJ1-4 gives the full variable domain: KAGVTQTPRYLIKTRGQQVTLSCSPISGHRSVSWYQQTPGQGLQFLFEYFSETQRNKGNFPGRFSGRQFSNSRSEMNVSTLELGDSALYLCASSLDPEGKLFFGSGTQLSVL.

The chain employs TRBV14 and TRBJ1-1; the match to TRBD1 covers 8 bases. Germline lookup yields CDR1 SGHDN and CDR2 FVKESK. J lost 5 bases, V lost 4 bases, and 3 bases had no gene match. The CDR3 is 13 amino acids. The CDR3 DNA reads TGTGCCAGCAGCCGTTACAGGGGGACTGAAGCTTTCTTT. Translating gives CASSRYRGTEAFF.

The rearrangement links TRBV28 to TRBJ1-1, with D uncertain. V was trimmed by 10 bases and J by 8 bases, leaving 26 bases between them. CDR3 length: 15 amino acids. CDR1 MDHEN and CDR2 SYDVKM come from the germline V gene. The CDR3 DNA sequence: TGTGCCACCCTACCTTCTTTTGAGGGTAGTCGGGAAGCTTTCTTT. Translation: CATLPSFEGSREAFF.

This sequence joins TRBV7-9 and TRBJ1-1, with 8 bases identical to TRBD1. Germline CDR1 SEHNR, CDR2 FQNEAQ (reference sequence). V trimming: 5 bases; J trimming: 3 bases; junction bases outside the gene matches: 14. The length of the CDR3 is 17 residues. The CDR3 DNA reads as TGTGCCAGCAGCCCTTCATGGGGACAGGTGATGGACACTGAAGCTTTCTTT. Its translation: CASSPSWGQVMDTEAFF.

This chain links TRBV7-3 with TRBJ2-3; D is perhaps TRBD2 (6 bases). The V end was cut by 5 bases, the J end by 6 bases, with 9 bases between. Germline assignment: CDR1 SGHTA and CDR2 FQGTGA. This CDR3 is built from 12 residues. The CDR3 nucleotides are TGTGCCAGCAGCGTCCGGGGGGATACGCAGTATTTT. It is translated as CASSVRGDTQYF.

The chain uses TRBV4-3 and TRBJ1-2; maybe TRBD1 (6 bases). The V end lost 0 bases, the J end lost 6 bases, and 14 bases lay between the germline ends. This CDR3 has 15 amino acids. Germline CDR1 LGHNA, CDR2 YSLEER. The DNA for the CDR3 is TGCGCCAGCAGCCAAGAGGTGGGGGCTGATAATGGCTACACCTTC. It yields the protein CASSQEVGADNGYTF.

The CDR3 region has the DNA TGTGCCAGCAGCTTAGGGGGGCTGGGAGGGGACACCATATATTTT. Its translation: CASSLGGLGGDTIYF. The V call is TRBV7-2, the J call TRBJ1-3, with a tentative D call TRBD1 (6 bases). Trimming removed 1 base at V and 8 bases at J, with 15 bases between. Germline V lookup: CDR1 SGHTA, CDR2 FQGNSA. The CDR3 length is 15 residues. The full variable domain, with the rest looked up from reference TRBV7-2 and TRBJ1-3, is GAGVSQSPSNKVTEKGKDVELRCDPISGHTALYWYRQSLGQGLEFLIYFQGNSAPDKSGLPSDRFSAERTGGSVSTLTIQRTQQEDSAVYLCASSLGGLGGDTIYFGEGSWLTVV.

This sequence joins TRBV7-2 and TRBJ2-7; 8 nucleotides agree with TRBD1. This CDR3 has 14 amino acids. Per the germline V gene, CDR1 is SGHTA and CDR2 is FQGNSA. The J segment lost 2 bases and the V segment lost 6 bases, leaving 6 bases of the junction unmatched. The CDR3 is CASSPDRGTYEQYF. In DNA, the CDR3 is TGTGCCAGCAGTCCTGACAGGGGTACCTACGAGCAGTACTTC. The whole variable domain, filled in from reference TRBV7-2 and TRBJ2-7, reads GAGVSQSPSNKVTEKGKDVELRCDPISGHTALYWYRQSLGQGLEFLIYFQGNSAPDKSGLPSDRFSAERTGGSVSTLTIQRTQQEDSAVYLCASSPDRGTYEQYFGPGTRLTVT.

J is TRBJ2-7 and V is TRBV5-4; 9 nucleotides match TRBD1. J was trimmed by 7 bases and V by 4 bases; bases with no gene match: 6. The CDR3 is 13 amino acids. Germline V gives CDR1 SGHNT, CDR2 YYREEE (reference sequence). Here the CDR3 DNA reads TGTGCCAGCAGCCGGACAGGGGTTGGGGAGCAGTACTTC. It translates to CASSRTGVGEQYF.

V gene TRBV30 combines with J gene TRBJ1-2; 9 positions agree with TRBD1. This CDR3 has 14 residues. V lost 5 bases to trimming and J lost 4 bases; unmatched junction nucleotides: 8. Germline V gene lookup returns CDR1 GTSNPN and CDR2 SVGIG (reference sequence). This CDR3 reads CAWGTGTNSYGYTF. CDR3 coding DNA: TGTGCCTGGGGGACAGGGACAAATTCCTATGGCTACACCTTC.

This clone showed up just once. This sequence joins TRBV5-6 and TRBJ1-1; 10 bases agree with TRBD1. The germline CDR1 and CDR2 sequences are SGHDT and YYEEEE. V lost 3 bases and J lost 4; bases outside the gene matches: 12. This CDR3 is built from 17 residues. The CDR3: CASSSRTGGRVGTEAFF. CDR3 bases: TGTGCCAGCAGCTCGAGGACAGGGGGAAGGGTTGGCACTGAAGCTTTCTTT. Full variable domain (missing parts from reference TRBV5-6 and TRBJ1-1): DAGVTQSPTHLIKTRGQQVTLRCSPKSGHDTVSWYQQALGQGPQFIFQYYEEEERQRGNFPDRFSGHQFPNYSSELNVNALLLGDSALYLCASSSRTGGRVGTEAFFGQGTRLTVV.

This chain connects TRBV9 to TRBJ1-5, with TRBD1 identical over 8 bases. Germline V CDR1 and CDR2: SGDLS, YYNGEE. With V trimmed by 0 bases and J by 2 bases, 7 bases remained unmatched. CDR3 length: 17 residues. CDR3 in DNA: TGTGCCAGCAGCGTAGAGGCGACAGGGGAGGGCAATCAGCCCCAGCATTTT. Translating gives CASSVEATGEGNQPQHF.

The chain employs TRBV7-9 and TRBJ2-7; 8 nucleotides line up with TRBD1. After removal of 5 bases from V and 3 bases from J, the junction contained 9 bases not matched to a gene. The CDR3 runs to 15 residues. Germline-derived CDR1 and CDR2 are SEHNR and FQNEAQ (reference sequence). CDR3 in amino acids: CASSPRGHLSYEQYF. CDR3 sequence (DNA): TGTGCCAGCAGCCCCAGGGGGCATCTCAGCTACGAGCAGTACTTC.

The rearrangement joins TRBV28 to TRBJ1-2; TRBD1 agrees at 7 bases. Unmatched junction bases numbered 8, after V lost 2 bases and J lost 8 bases. CDR3 length: 14 residues. Per the germline V gene, CDR1 is MDHEN and CDR2 is SYDVKM. The CDR3 reads CASSLPNRGYGYTF. CDR3 DNA: TGTGCCAGCAGTTTACCTAACAGGGGTTACGGCTACACCTTC.